What follows describes a single TCR beta chain. This clone has only one observation. Its antigen is not yet known. Base qualities are not provided; no much larger clone lies one nucleotide away. Using the deep immunoSEQ assay, TCR CDR3 regions were amplified from genomic DNA by multiplex PCR. Extracted genomic DNA from each cell subset was spread evenly across all wells of several immunoSEQ 96-well plates, with each plate serving as a replicate. For sorted subsets, approximately 190 ng of genomic DNA, equivalent to roughly 33,000 T cell genomes, went into each replicate PCR. The purified libraries were quantified using a Qubit 3.0 fluorometer, sized with a Bioanalyzer 2100, and then quantified again using the KAPA Library Quantification kit. Every immunoSEQ 96-well plate was sequenced on a separate single-read 150-cycle Illumina NextSeq 550 flow cell. As for the original processing: Because the immunoSEQ output held only junctional sequences and lacked quality scores, the filtering could not match the filtering applied to full-length reads. Sequences were annotated with PyIR, a Python wrapper for IgBLAST v1.9, and V/J genes and CDR3 were assigned using IMGT germline references. Any read was removed if the V/J assignment was weak (E-value above 1e-6), the CDR3 was missing, or the read contained stop codons, out-of-frame junctions, or ambiguous translated residues. V3J clonotypes were defined as sequences sharing an identical inferred V gene, J gene, and CDR3 amino acid sequence. Percentage overlap between repertoires was computed as shared unique clonotypes divided by the size of the smaller repertoire. RTK rarefaction, the Chao1 estimator, and Recon v2.1 estimates of unobserved clonotypes were used to assess repertoire richness. Generation probabilities for all TCRbeta clonotypes obtained by the gDNA method from a handful of donors were computed using OLGA. The table comes from immuneACCESS by way of TCRdb, which keeps in-frame sequences with V and J called. Part of the clones is missing from these tables; in studies checked, under half for an unresolved V gene and the rest for unknown reasons. The V and J calls and clone size are taken from that table; D and trimming were inferred from the DNA. The table for this sample lists 650,000 to 800,000 clones; approximately 90% of them were counted only once. 24% of the sample is in the top ten clones.

These data come from a study of shared clonotypes between healthy human individuals (dated by TCRdb to 2020 to 2021). About the full investigation: A couple of women and a few men aged 18 to 49 years were included in the cohort. For each donor, CD4 naive and CD4 memory were each given three plates, CD8 naive was given two plates, and CD8 memory was given one plate. To estimate repertoire size and how much clonotype sharing occurs between individuals, the study deeply sequenced the blood TCR repertoires of about five healthy adults. Different laboratories and diverse techniques were used to prepare libraries and sequence TCR repertoires, to increase sequencing depth and limit assay-specific biases. Per donor, leukapheresis produced somewhere between about 0.9 and 10 billion PBMCs. Study-wide findings and limitations: Sampling was limited to blood, and TCR repertoires in tissue likely differ from TCR repertoires in blood. Higher generation probabilities were observed for clonotypes shared by all four sorted-subset donors than for non-shared clonotypes. Estimated clonotype richness was generally larger for naive than for memory subsets. Rarefaction of sorted-subset datasets indicated incomplete sequencing despite the large sequencing depth. Because the study included only a small number of donors, the genetic and exposure-history diversity represented was limited. Across a handful of donors, around 5% of naive CD4, around 3.3% of naive CD8, 2.3% of memory CD4, and about 0.44% of memory CD8 clonotypes were shared. Pairwise subsampling led to the expectation that sequencing depth would affect the degree of clonotype sharing among donors.

CD8 naive samples consisted of CD45RO-negative cells that were positively selected for CCR7, yielding a CD45RA+CCR7+ population without TemRA cells. The donors were healthy, HIV-negative adults who had no recently reported acute infections or vaccinations. Every donor was a Caucasian adult residing in Nashville, Tennessee, USA. Blood was collected by leukapheresis, and PBMCs were isolated by Ficoll-Histopaque density gradient centrifugation and then cryopreserved in liquid nitrogen vapor phase. Analytical flow cytometry was used to check the purity and quantity of every magnetically sorted T cell population. From each sorted fraction, genomic DNA was isolated and quantified by UV absorbance on a Nanodrop 2000c. Measured from the cysteine to the phenylalanine, the CDR3 is 14 residues long. Kept here is only the CDR3 DNA, which spans 42 bases and is read in frame from base 1. V and J lose 3 bases and 3 bases, and a span of 12 bases separates them. Per the germline V gene, SGDLS is the CDR1 and YYNGEE is the CDR2.

The rearrangement combines TRBV9 with TRBJ1-1, with the D gene not confidently named. This sequence originates from a man aged 25 to 40 in good health. Sequenced input: naive CD8+ T cells sorted from blood. The cell subset or site label here, explained by the study, means: CD45RA+CCR7+. Read as DNA, the sequence is TGTGCCAGCAGCGAAAGGATGTTCGACACTGAAGCTTTCTTT. It is translated as CASSERMFDTEAFF.